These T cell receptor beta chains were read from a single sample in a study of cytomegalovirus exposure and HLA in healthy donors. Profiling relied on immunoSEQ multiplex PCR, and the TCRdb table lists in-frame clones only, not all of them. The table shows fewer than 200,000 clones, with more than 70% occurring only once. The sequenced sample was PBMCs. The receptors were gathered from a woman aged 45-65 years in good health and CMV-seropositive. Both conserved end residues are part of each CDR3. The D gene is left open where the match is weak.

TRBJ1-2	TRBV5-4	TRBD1	CASSLVRQGENGYTF
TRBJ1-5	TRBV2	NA	CASSEWGLSNQPQHF
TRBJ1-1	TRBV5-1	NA	CASSLGGPNTEAFF
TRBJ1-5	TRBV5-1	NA	CASSLEAGAHQPQHF
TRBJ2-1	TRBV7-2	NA	CASSLSASSYNEQFF
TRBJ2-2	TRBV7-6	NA	CASSLWGGMAGELFF
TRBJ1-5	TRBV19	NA	CASSLWSQPQHF
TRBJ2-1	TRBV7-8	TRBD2	CASSRSGGGYNEQFF
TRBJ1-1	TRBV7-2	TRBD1	CASTSQGAPHTEAFF
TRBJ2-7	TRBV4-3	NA	CASSPRLGSSYEQYF
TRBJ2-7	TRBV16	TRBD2	CASSQSSGRGEQYF
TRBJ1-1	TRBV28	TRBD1	CASPKGLGQENTEAFF
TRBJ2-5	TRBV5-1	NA	CASSFAGAYMEETQYF
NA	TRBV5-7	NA	CASSLKGFSYEQYF
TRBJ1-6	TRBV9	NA	CASSVLGQGLHF
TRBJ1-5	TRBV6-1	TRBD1	CASSEAVGQGAQHF
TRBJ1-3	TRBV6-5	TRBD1	CASSQPADRRNTIYF
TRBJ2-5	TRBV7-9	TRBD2	CASGTSGGAGETQYF
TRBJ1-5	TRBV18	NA	CASSPAQGSRSNQPQHF
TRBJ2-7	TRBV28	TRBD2	CASYSGSASYEQYF